This record concerns one TCR beta chain sequence. The target antigen is unknown. The source of the sample is a study of a mutant IDH1 vaccine in newly diagnosed glioma. Study in general: With temozolomide cycles, or 4-6 weeks after radiotherapy alone, vaccination was started. Of the patients given treatment, roughly 62% were male and 37.5% were female, and a mean age of roughly 40 years was recorded. Before enrollment, patients got radiotherapy alone, temozolomide alone, or mostly the combination.

The time point is: week 11, during vaccination. Each dose of the vaccine consisted of 300 ug of mutant IDH1 20-mer peptide, with topical imiquimod. The astrocytomas were IDH1-mutant, ATRX-negative, and WHO grade 3 or 4. The CDR3 loop spans 16 amino acids. Trimming removed 5 bases from V and 2 bases from J; junction bases left unmatched: 9. From germline, CDR1 is SGHRS and CDR2 YFSETQ. Sequencing used immunoSEQ multiplex PCR; TCRdb keeps in-frame clones, though not all of them. Among about 120,000 clones listed, almost 90% were seen once. The chain couples TRBV5-1 to TRBJ2-1; 8 bases match TRBD2. The sample in question was PBMCs, obtained from a glioma patient whose treatment included an IDH1 peptide vaccine. The clonotype comes from a woman aged 45-65 years with glioma. CDR3 sequence (DNA): TGCGCCAGCAGAGCCGGGACTAGGGGCCCCTACAATGAGCAGTTCTTC. The encoded protein is CASRAGTRGPYNEQFF.